This TCR beta chain was found in a study of blood T cell repertoires in COVID-19 (dated by TCRdb to about 2020). About the investigation overall: Samples covering the acute and convalescent phases of COVID-19 were provided by collaborators in the United States, Italy and Spain. A de-identified subject ID, COVID-19 status, age in years and sex were almost always included in the sample metadata. Where available, HLA class I and class II types were obtained from metadata supplied by the sample provider rather than from assay-based typing. A freely available public database, intended as a resource for researchers studying the immune response to SARS-CoV-2, is where the repertoires were released. The samples were drawn from two sources: the first 160 participants of the ongoing ImmuneRACE study, and 950 to 1,500 subjects contributed by 6 global collaborators. The prospective study material was composed of cDNA or gDNA derived from T cells, B-cell-depleted T cells, or PBMCs. The dataset comprised deeply sampled blood TCRbeta repertoires from subjects exposed to, actively infected with, or recovered from COVID-19.

Comment on this clone: The specificity of this receptor is unknown. The record has no base qualities; no much larger clone is one base away.

TCRbeta CDR3 regions were amplified from genomic DNA using the immunoSEQ Assay, a bias-controlled multiplex PCR. In the original analysis: The number of nucleated cells in each sample was estimated from the amplification of reference gene primers within the assay. To quantify the absolute abundance of each unique TCRbeta CDR3 rearrangement, sequence reads were collapsed and filtered. Productive Simpson clonality was computed per sample as the square root of Simpson's diversity index over productive rearrangements. TCRdb stores this immuneACCESS table with in-frame sequences only. Part of the clones is absent; in the studies checked, under half of the shortfall reflects unresolved V genes, and no reason is known for the rest. The DNA gave D and trimming, while V, J and clone size come from that table. In this sample the table shows 250,000 to 350,000 clones, 75% to 90% of which occur a single time. Clones ranked in the top ten supply approximately 0.94% of the sample.

A second Seattle source provided samples from volunteer blood donors who had recovered from COVID-19. Whole blood was collected in K2EDTA tubes by collaborating institutions according to the institutions' own protocols. Collaborator samples were shipped for TCRbeta analysis as frozen whole blood, isolated PBMCs, or DNA extracted from either sample type. Findings and caveats that apply to the study as a whole: The quantity of clinical and demographic metadata differed by source and by participant and was supplied without curation.

The source of this sequence is a woman aged 40-49 years who had recovered from COVID-19. Sequencing used peripheral blood.

The DNA is as follows: TGTGCCAGTAGTATAGTGGGGACAGGGCCATACGAGCAGTACTTC. Its translation is CASSIVGTGPYEQYF. The chain uses TRBV19 and TRBJ2-7, with 9 bases matching TRBD1. Taken from cysteine to phenylalanine, the CDR3 has 15 residues. Just CDR3 DNA is preserved here, 45 bases in frame from base 1. The germline V end is reduced by 1 base and the J end by 4 bases; junction bases left unmatched: 5. Per the germline V gene (reference sequence), LNHDA is the CDR1 and SQIVND is the CDR2.